The present T cell receptor (beta chain) was sequenced within a study of blood T cell repertoires in COVID-19. Study background: T cells, B-cell-depleted T cells, or PBMCs supplied cDNA or gDNA.

Germline values: CDR1 KGHDR, CDR2 SFDVKD. V was pared by 5 bases and J by 2 bases, with 14 bases of the junction left unmatched. This CDR3 comprises 18 residues. Using immunoSEQ multiplex PCR, the repertoire was profiled, and TCRdb retains in-frame clones only, with some absent. The table lists about 180,000 clones, under 90% of them singletons. The chain has TRBV24-1 and TRBJ1-5; 7 bases are shared with TRBD1. The sequence was obtained from a woman aged 80 or over with active or convalescent COVID-19. Sequencing used peripheral blood. The CDR3 nucleotides are TGTGCCACCAGTGGACCGACAACCGACAGGGCGGGCAATCAGCCCCAGCATTTT. Its protein product is CATSGPTTDRAGNQPQHF.